This T cell receptor beta chain emerged from a study of beta chain features in type 1 diabetes. As regards this clone: The antigen is unknown.

Points from the study as a whole: Equally in patients and controls, shorter templates might have been favored by PCR.

Isolated RNA was reverse transcribed in full, so expressed TCRB transcripts were sequenced. Sequencing was performed with immunoSEQ multiplex PCR; in TCRdb, only in-frame clones are kept and a portion is missing. The repertoire has about 620,000 clones, about 14% of them found once; the top ten carry 0.093%. The germline V gene encodes CDR1 SGHAT and CDR2 FQDESV (reference sequence). Trimming removed 5 bases from V and 5 bases from J, with 25 bases in between. The CDR3 is made up of 18 amino acids. CD4+ naive, central memory, regulatory and stem cell-like memory subsets were isolated by sorting on CD45RO/CCR7/CD25/CD127/CD95/CD27.

This clonotype originated in a man younger than 30 in good health. The gene calls are TRBV11-1 and TRBJ2-1, with D tentatively TRBD2 (5 bases). Sequences were obtained from naive CD4+ T cells from blood. This CDR3 reads CASSKPGSFLSVHNEQFF. CDR3 DNA: TGTGCCAGCAGCAAGCCGGGGAGTTTCCTATCGGTCCACAATGAGCAGTTCTTC.